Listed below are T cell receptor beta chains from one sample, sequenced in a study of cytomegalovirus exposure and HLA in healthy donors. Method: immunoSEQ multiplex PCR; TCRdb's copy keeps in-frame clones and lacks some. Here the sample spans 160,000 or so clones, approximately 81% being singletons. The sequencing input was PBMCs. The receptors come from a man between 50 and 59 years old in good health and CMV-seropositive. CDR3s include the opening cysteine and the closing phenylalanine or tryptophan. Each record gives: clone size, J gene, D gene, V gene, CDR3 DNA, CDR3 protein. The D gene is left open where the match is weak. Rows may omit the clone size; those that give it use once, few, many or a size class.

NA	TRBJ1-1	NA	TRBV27	TGTGCCAGCTGGGTTCAGGGGACTGAAGCTTTCTTT	CASWVQGTEAFF
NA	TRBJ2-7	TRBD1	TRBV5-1	TGCGCCAGCAGCTTCACAGGGGCATACGAGCAGTACTTC	CASSFTGAYEQYF
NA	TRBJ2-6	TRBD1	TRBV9	TGTGCCAGCAGCCTTGACAGGGCTGGGGCCAACGTCCTGACTTTC	CASSLDRAGANVLTF
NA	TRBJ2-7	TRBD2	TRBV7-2	TGTGCCAGCAGCTGGACTAGCGGGAGAAGCTACGAGCAGTACTTC	CASSWTSGRSYEQYF
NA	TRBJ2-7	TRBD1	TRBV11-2	TGTGCCAGCAGCAGCGGACAGGGGAGGATTTACCCCCACTACGAGCAGTACTTC	CASSSGQGRIYPHYEQYF
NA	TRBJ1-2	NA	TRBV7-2	TGTGCCAGCAGCTTATCTGCTAACTATGGCTACACCTTC	CASSLSANYGYTF
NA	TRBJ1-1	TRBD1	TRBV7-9	TGTGCCAGCAGCTTAACGCCGGGACAGGGGGCGAACACTGAAGCTTTCTTT	CASSLTPGQGANTEAFF
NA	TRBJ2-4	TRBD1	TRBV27	TGTGCCAGCAGAGGGGGGACAGGTTTAGCCAAAAACATTCAGTACTTC	CASRGGTGLAKNIQYF
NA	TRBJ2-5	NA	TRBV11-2	TGTGCCAGCACCCTGTGGGCAGGGGCAGAGACCCAGTACTTC	CASTLWAGAETQYF
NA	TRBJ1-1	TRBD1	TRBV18	TGTGCCAGCTCAAAACAGGGGGCGAGGGGAGAAGCTTTCTTT	CASSKQGARGEAFF
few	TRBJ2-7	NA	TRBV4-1	TGCGCCAGCAGCCAAGATGGGGGAGGAACGCTCGAGCAGTACTTC	CASSQDGGGTLEQYF
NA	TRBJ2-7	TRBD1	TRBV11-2	TGTGCCAGCAGCGAGGACAGGGGCCCCTACGAGCAGTACTTC	CASSEDRGPYEQYF
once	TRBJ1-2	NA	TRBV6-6	TGTGCCAGCAGACAAGGACAGAACCCACTTTATGGCTACACCTTC	CASRQGQNPLYGYTF
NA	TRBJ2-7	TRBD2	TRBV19	TGTGCCAGTAGTATAGCGGGAGGTCCCAACGGCGAGCAGTACTTC	CASSIAGGPNGEQYF
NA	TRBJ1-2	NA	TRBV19	TGTGCCAGTAGTATCCGGCAGGGTGAAGGCTACACCTTC	CASSIRQGEGYTF
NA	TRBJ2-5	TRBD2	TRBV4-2	TGTGCCAGCAGCCCAGGGAGTCTAGCGGCTCAAGAGACCCAGTACTTC	CASSPGSLAAQETQYF
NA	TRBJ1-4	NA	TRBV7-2	TGTGCCAGCAGCTTAAGCTGGGGCGATGAAAAACTGTTTTTT	CASSLSWGDEKLFF
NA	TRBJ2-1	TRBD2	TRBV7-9	TGTGCCAGCAGCTTACGGACTAGCGGCAATGAGCAGTTCTTC	CASSLRTSGNEQFF
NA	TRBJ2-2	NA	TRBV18	TGTGCCAGCTCACCAGAGACTGTTACCGGGGAGCTGTTTTTT	CASSPETVTGELFF
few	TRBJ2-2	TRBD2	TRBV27	TGTGCCAGCAGTTTATTCGGGCTAGCGGGAGGGCCGAACACCGGGGAGCTGTTTTTT	CASSLFGLAGGPNTGELFF
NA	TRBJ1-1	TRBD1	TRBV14	TGTGCCAGCAGCGCCAACAGGGGGAACACTGAAGCTTTCTTT	CASSANRGNTEAFF
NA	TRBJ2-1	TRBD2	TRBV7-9	TGTGCCAGCAGCGTTGGACTAGCGGGAGGTACATATGAGCAGTTCTTC	CASSVGLAGGTYEQFF
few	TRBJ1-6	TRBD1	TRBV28	TGTGCCAGCAATACCGGGACAGGGGGCTATAATTCACCCCTCCACTTT	CASNTGTGGYNSPLHF
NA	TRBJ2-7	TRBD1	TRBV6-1	TGTGCCAGCAGGACAGGGGGGAGCTCCTACGAGCAGTACTTC	CASRTGGSSYEQYF
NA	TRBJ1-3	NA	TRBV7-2	TGTGCCAGCAGCCCCTCCCTCTCTGGAAACACCATATATTTT	CASSPSLSGNTIYF
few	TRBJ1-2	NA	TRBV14	TGTGCCAGCAGCCACGCCGGGAGTAACTATGGCTACACCTTC	CASSHAGSNYGYTF
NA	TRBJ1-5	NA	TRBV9	TGTGCCAGCAGCGAGGGGGGGGGCCAGCCCCAGCATTTT	CASSEGGGQPQHF
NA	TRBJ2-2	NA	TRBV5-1	TGCGCCAGCAGCTCCATGCGAGGGTCCGGGGAGCTGTTTTTT	CASSSMRGSGELFF
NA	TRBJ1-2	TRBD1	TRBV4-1	TGCGCCAGCAGCCAAGAAGGACAGGGTGGGGCTTCCTATGGCTACACCTTC	CASSQEGQGGASYGYTF
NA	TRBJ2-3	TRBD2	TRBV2	TGTGCCAGCAGCCTTGGACTAGCGGGAGGGCTGGCAGATACGCAGTATTTT	CASSLGLAGGLADTQYF
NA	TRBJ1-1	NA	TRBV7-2	TGTGCCAGCAGCTTCGTCCTGAACACTGAAGCTTTCTTT	CASSFVLNTEAFF
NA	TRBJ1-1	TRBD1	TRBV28	TGTGCCAGCAGTTCCCCCAGGCGGGACAGGGGGCGACTGGCCACTGAAGCTTTCTTT	CASSSPRRDRGRLATEAFF